What follows are 8 T cell receptor beta chains derived from one specimen sequenced in a study of blood T cell repertoires in COVID-19. TCRdb's copy holds only in-frame clones and misses some; the assay was immunoSEQ multiplex PCR. The sample records 75,000 to 100,000 clones, roughly 84% being singletons. Sequenced input: peripheral blood. Receptors originate from a woman older than 75 with acute or convalescent COVID-19.

This clone has just a few counts. The sample has other DNA sequences that encode this CDR3 too. The chain has TRBV5-6 and TRBJ2-5, with D hard to call. Germline V gene sequence: CDR1 SGHDT, CDR2 YYEEEE. V lost 4 bases to trimming and J lost 2 bases, with 3 bases between them. This CDR3 region has 11 residues. DNA for the CDR3: TGTGCCAGCAGCCTACAAGAGACCCAGTACTTC. Residues: CASSLQETQYF.

V usage is TRBV10-3 and J usage is TRBJ1-2, with TRBD1 identical over 10 bases. The CDR3 extends over 13 amino acids. After removal of 8 bases from V and 7 bases from J, the junction contained 7 bases not matched to a gene. The germline CDR1 and CDR2 sequences are ENHRY and SYGVKD. In nucleotides, the CDR3 is TGTGCCATCGGTGGACAGGGGGTCGGTGGCTACACCTTC. Translation: CAIGGQGVGGYTF.

The chain couples TRBV29-1 to TRBJ1-1; possibly TRBD1 for D (5 bases). Germline assignment: CDR1 SQVTM and CDR2 ANQGSEA. V was shortened by 2 bases and J by 7 bases, with 14 bases between the two germline ends. This CDR3 spans 13 amino acids. Here the CDR3 reads CSVEPPVGLEAFF. The DNA of the CDR3 is TGCAGCGTTGAACCCCCGGTGGGGCTTGAAGCTTTCTTT.

The V gene is TRBV18, the J gene TRBJ2-5, with 9 bases identical to TRBD1. Trimming cost V 3 bases and J 0 bases; bases outside gene matches: 2. CDR1 is KGHSH and CDR2 is LQKENI in the germline V gene. The CDR3 runs to 15 residues. The CDR3, as DNA: TGTGCCAGCTCACCGGACAGGGGATACCAAGAGACCCAGTACTTC. Encoded protein: CASSPDRGYQETQYF.

This sequence joins TRBV5-1 and TRBJ2-1; 11 bases agree with TRBD2. Trimming took 0 bases from V and 8 from J; bases not matched to a gene: 4. Germline CDR1 reads SGHRS; CDR2 reads YFSETQ. The length of the CDR3 is 15 residues. CDR3 coding DNA: TGCGCCAGCAGCTTGGTAGGACTAGCGGGCGATGAGCAGTTCTTC. It codes for CASSLVGLAGDEQFF.

The chain couples TRBV7-9 to TRBJ1-1; D possibly corresponds to TRBD1 (5 bases). This CDR3 has 15 residues. With 7 bases removed from V and 1 base from J, the gap between germline ends came to 16 bases. CDR1 and CDR2 from the germline V gene are SEHNR and FQNEAQ (reference sequence). CDR3 loop: CASTQSGAGNTEAFF. The CDR3 DNA reads TGTGCCAGCACCCAGAGTGGGGCAGGGAACACTGAAGCTTTCTTT.

The genes are TRBV7-9 and TRBJ1-1, with 8 bases lining up with TRBD1. The CDR3 covers 15 residues. With V trimmed by 4 bases and J by 0 bases, 4 bases remained unmatched. Germline assignment: CDR1 SEHNR and CDR2 FQNEAQ (reference sequence). CDR3 bases: TGTGCCAGCAGCTCCCGACAGGGGATGAACACTGAAGCTTTCTTT. This codes for CASSSRQGMNTEAFF.

This chain uses TRBV4-1 with TRBJ1-5; D remains ambiguous. This CDR3 is 16 amino acids long. V was trimmed by 0 bases and J by 0 bases, leaving 9 bases between them. CDR1 is MGHRA, CDR2 YSYEKL, per germline. The CDR3 nucleotides are TGCGCCAGCAGCCAAGACTACCAGGATAGCAATCAGCCCCAGCATTTT. Translated, it gives CASSQDYQDSNQPQHF.